This T cell receptor beta chain is from a study of blood T cell repertoires in COVID-19. TCRdb keeps only in-frame clones here, not all; method: immunoSEQ multiplex PCR. Of under 350,000 clones listed, around 85% are singletons. The CDR3 has 19 residues. The V end lost 2 bases, the J end lost 4 bases, and 26 bases lay between the germline ends. Germline CDR1 is MNHEY and CDR2 is SVGEGT. The V gene is TRBV6-2 or TRBV6-3, the J gene TRBJ1-2, with a possible D match to TRBD1 (5 bases). The sequencing sample was made of peripheral blood. The TCR sequence derives from a woman in her 70s with acute or convalescent COVID-19. CDR3 coding DNA: TGTGCCAGCAGTTACGGCGTCGCAGGGTTTTTACCGTTTAGCTATGGCTACACCTTC. Its protein is CASSYGVAGFLPFSYGYTF.